This T cell receptor (beta chain) was retrieved from a study of blood T cells in healthy people across ages. General study findings and limits: TCR beta diversity, measured per million T cells, fell in a roughly linear way with age.

About this clonotype: Its antigen is not identified.

For the second PCR, which ran for about 7 to 11 cycles, a sample-barcoded 5' primer and a J-beta primer mix were used. One entry per CDR3 protein, called by TCRdb with MiXCR from the 5' RACE reads. Among more than 650,000 distinct CDR3 sequences listed, roughly 24% were seen once. Another study also made use of these data, one on T cells of mothers and their children. In that study: Per mother, over 9 million TCR beta CDR3 reads were obtained; per child, about 3.3 million. When mothers and children were related, their normalized repertoire overlap, which was always slightly higher, did not differ significantly from that of unrelated pairs.

Sequencing input: blood. The receptor's source is a boy between 10 and 17 years old in good health.

The CDR3 loop is CASAPLGQRENEQYF. In nucleotides, the CDR3 is TGTGCCAGTGCCCCGCTGGGACAGCGTGAAAACGAGCAGTACTTC. V gene TRBV28 combines with J gene TRBJ2-7; 7 bases match TRBD1. The CDR3 is 15 residues long. V was pared by 9 bases and J by 5 bases, with 16 bases of the junction left unmatched. Germline CDR1 MDHEN, CDR2 SYDVKM.